The rows below give T cell receptor beta chains drawn from one sample of a study of cytomegalovirus exposure and HLA in healthy donors. The table came from immunoSEQ multiplex PCR; TCRdb's copy has only in-frame clones and leaves some out. The sample holds under 70,000 clones; around 77% are singletons and the top ten take about 5%. The specimen was PBMCs. Receptor source: a male donor in good health and CMV-seropositive. CDR3s include the opening cysteine and the closing phenylalanine or tryptophan. The D gene is left open where the match is weak. Some rows mark clone size as missing; the rest say once, few, many or name a class of expanded clone.

abundance: NA
v_gene: TRBV19
j_gene: TRBJ2-5
d_gene: NA
CDR3aa: CASSTVSRETQYF
CDR3nt: TGTGCCAGTAGTACGGTCTCCCGGGAGACCCAGTACTTC

abundance: NA
v_gene: TRBV7-3
j_gene: TRBJ2-7
d_gene: TRBD1
CDR3aa: CASSLRGRGIEPSEQYF
CDR3nt: TGTGCCAGCAGCTTAAGGGGCAGGGGGATTGAACCGAGCGAGCAGTACTTC

abundance: NA
v_gene: TRBV28
j_gene: TRBJ2-5
d_gene: NA
CDR3aa: CASSLIVQETQYF
CDR3nt: TGTGCCAGCAGTTTAATAGTACAAGAGACCCAGTACTTC

abundance: NA
v_gene: TRBV4-3
j_gene: TRBJ1-1
d_gene: NA
CDR3aa: CASSHLTGGDTEAFF
CDR3nt: TGCGCCAGCAGCCATCTGACAGGCGGAGACACTGAAGCTTTCTTT

abundance: few
v_gene: TRBV30
j_gene: TRBJ2-7
d_gene: NA
CDR3aa: CAWSVTGRGASYEQYF
CDR3nt: TGTGCCTGGAGTGTAACAGGGCGAGGGGCATCCTACGAGCAGTACTTC

abundance: NA
v_gene: TRBV19
j_gene: TRBJ2-2
d_gene: TRBD1
CDR3aa: CASKRGGTGMTGELFF
CDR3nt: TGTGCCAGTAAGAGGGGGGGGACAGGGATGACCGGGGAGCTGTTTTTT

abundance: NA
v_gene: TRBV5-1
j_gene: TRBJ2-3
d_gene: TRBD2
CDR3aa: CASSLARGLAGAGTQYF
CDR3nt: TGCGCCAGCAGCTTGGCCCGGGGGCTAGCGGGGGCCGGTACGCAGTATTTT

abundance: NA
v_gene: TRBV19
j_gene: TRBJ2-6
d_gene: TRBD1
CDR3aa: CASSIVLGQGPGANVLTF
CDR3nt: TGTGCCAGTAGTATTGTCTTAGGACAGGGGCCGGGGGCCAACGTCCTGACTTTC

abundance: NA
v_gene: TRBV6-1
j_gene: TRBJ2-6
d_gene: NA
CDR3aa: CASSERAGVPSGANVLTF
CDR3nt: TGTGCCAGCAGTGAAAGGGCAGGGGTCCCCTCTGGGGCCAACGTCCTGACTTTC

abundance: NA
v_gene: TRBV30
j_gene: TRBJ1-5
d_gene: TRBD1
CDR3aa: CAWSRDRGNQPQHF
CDR3nt: TGTGCCTGGAGCCGGGACAGGGGAAATCAGCCCCAGCATTTT

abundance: NA
v_gene: TRBV28
j_gene: TRBJ2-7
d_gene: TRBD1
CDR3aa: CASSPDQTGLTYEQYF
CDR3nt: TGTGCCAGCAGTCCCGATCAGACAGGGCTCACCTACGAGCAGTACTTC

abundance: NA
v_gene: TRBV2
j_gene: TRBJ1-4
d_gene: NA
CDR3aa: CASSVRPGANEKLFF
CDR3nt: TGTGCCAGCAGTGTCCGGCCAGGGGCTAATGAAAAACTGTTTTTT

abundance: NA
v_gene: TRBV4-1
j_gene: TRBJ1-1
d_gene: NA
CDR3aa: CASSQEAGLMSEAFF
CDR3nt: TGCGCCAGCAGCCAAGAAGCGGGTCTGATGAGTGAAGCTTTCTTT

abundance: NA
v_gene: TRBV7-2
j_gene: TRBJ2-1
d_gene: TRBD2
CDR3aa: CASSLGGLAGGSNEQFF
CDR3nt: TGTGCCAGCAGCTTAGGAGGACTAGCGGGGGGGTCGAATGAGCAGTTCTTC

abundance: once
v_gene: TRBV6-1
j_gene: TRBJ1-2
d_gene: NA
CDR3aa: CASSVEEGQGGYTF
CDR3nt: TGTGCCAGCAGTGTCGAGGAGGGTCAAGGTGGCTACACCTTC

abundance: NA
v_gene: TRBV5-1
j_gene: TRBJ2-1
d_gene: TRBD2
CDR3aa: CASSEGLAGNEQFF
CDR3nt: TGCGCCAGCAGCGAGGGACTAGCGGGTAATGAGCAGTTCTTC

abundance: NA
v_gene: TRBV29-1
j_gene: TRBJ2-2
d_gene: TRBD1
CDR3aa: CSVEGQGRPGELFF
CDR3nt: TGCAGCGTAGAGGGACAGGGGAGGCCCGGGGAGCTGTTTTTT

abundance: NA
v_gene: TRBV10-2
j_gene: TRBJ1-2
d_gene: TRBD1
CDR3aa: CASPRGRRYGYTF
CDR3nt: TGCGCCAGTCCTAGGGGGCGACGCTATGGCTACACCTTC

abundance: NA
v_gene: TRBV2
j_gene: TRBJ2-7
d_gene: NA
CDR3aa: CASNRDTFYEQYF
CDR3nt: TGTGCCAGCAACCGGGACACCTTCTACGAGCAGTACTTC

abundance: NA
v_gene: TRBV19
j_gene: TRBJ2-5
d_gene: NA
CDR3aa: CASSMRRVPQETQYF
CDR3nt: TGTGCCAGTAGTATGCGCCGGGTCCCCCAAGAGACCCAGTACTTC

abundance: NA
v_gene: TRBV27
j_gene: TRBJ1-2
d_gene: NA
CDR3aa: CASSSGANYGYTF
CDR3nt: TGTGCCAGCAGTTCAGGGGCAAACTATGGCTACACCTTC

abundance: NA
v_gene: TRBV6-6
j_gene: TRBJ1-5
d_gene: TRBD1
CDR3aa: CASTQQGARPQHF
CDR3nt: TGTGCCAGCACCCAACAGGGGGCTAGGCCCCAGCATTTT

abundance: few
v_gene: TRBV11-2
j_gene: TRBJ2-1
d_gene: TRBD2
CDR3aa: CASSSPTSGGVNEQFF
CDR3nt: TGTGCCAGCAGCTCACCGACTAGCGGGGGGGTTAATGAGCAGTTCTTC

abundance: NA
v_gene: TRBV5-1
j_gene: TRBJ2-3
d_gene: NA
CDR3aa: CASSSGVSTDTQYF
CDR3nt: TGCGCCAGCAGCTCAGGGGTTAGCACAGATACGCAGTATTTT

abundance: few
v_gene: TRBV11-2
j_gene: TRBJ1-5
d_gene: TRBD1
CDR3aa: CASSHTGGEQPQHF
CDR3nt: TGTGCCAGCTCCCATACAGGGGGCGAACAGCCCCAGCATTTT

abundance: NA
v_gene: TRBV7-9
j_gene: TRBJ2-1
d_gene: TRBD2
CDR3aa: CASSFVPGLTPNEQFF
CDR3nt: TGTGCCAGCAGCTTCGTTCCGGGACTAACCCCCAATGAGCAGTTCTTC

abundance: NA
v_gene: TRBV5-6
j_gene: TRBJ2-7
d_gene: TRBD1
CDR3aa: CASRWGQELSYEQYF
CDR3nt: TGTGCCAGCAGATGGGGACAGGAGTTGTCCTACGAGCAGTACTTC

abundance: few
v_gene: TRBV13
j_gene: TRBJ1-4
d_gene: TRBD1
CDR3aa: CASSSSRGQGEKLFF
CDR3nt: TGTGCCAGCAGCTCTTCCAGGGGGCAGGGTGAAAAACTGTTTTTT

abundance: NA
v_gene: TRBV27
j_gene: TRBJ1-4
d_gene: TRBD1
CDR3aa: CASSLGQGAGKLFF
CDR3nt: TGTGCCAGCAGTTTAGGACAGGGGGCGGGAAAACTGTTTTTT

abundance: NA
v_gene: TRBV5-1
j_gene: TRBJ2-1
d_gene: NA
CDR3aa: CASSPSPGGEQFF
CDR3nt: TGCGCCAGCAGCCCGTCACCTGGAGGCGAGCAGTTCTTC

abundance: NA
v_gene: TRBV5-1
j_gene: TRBJ2-7
d_gene: TRBD1
CDR3aa: CASSLSLGGHEQYF
CDR3nt: TGCGCCAGCAGCTTGAGTCTAGGGGGCCACGAGCAGTACTTC

abundance: NA
v_gene: TRBV7-2
j_gene: TRBJ2-1
d_gene: TRBD2
CDR3aa: CASSPGTSYNEQFF
CDR3nt: TGTGCCAGCAGCCCCGGGACTAGTTACAATGAGCAGTTCTTC

abundance: once
v_gene: TRBV7-2
j_gene: TRBJ2-7
d_gene: NA
CDR3aa: CASSQWGGQSYEQYF
CDR3nt: TGTGCCAGCAGCCAATGGGGAGGTCAATCCTACGAGCAGTACTTC

abundance: NA
v_gene: TRBV4-3
j_gene: TRBJ1-2
d_gene: NA
CDR3aa: CASSQDRGLGGDGYTF
CDR3nt: TGCGCCAGCAGCCAAGACAGGGGACTAGGCGGGGATGGCTACACCTTC

abundance: NA
v_gene: TRBV14
j_gene: TRBJ2-7
d_gene: NA
CDR3aa: CASSLTYEQYF
CDR3nt: TGTGCCAGCAGCCTTACCTACGAGCAGTACTTC

abundance: NA
v_gene: TRBV12-5
j_gene: TRBJ1-4
d_gene: TRBD1
CDR3aa: CASGTGDSTNEKLFF
CDR3nt: TGTGCTAGTGGAACAGGGGACTCAACTAATGAAAAACTGTTTTTT

abundance: NA
v_gene: TRBV27
j_gene: TRBJ1-2
d_gene: TRBD1
CDR3aa: CASSSRDSYDGYTF
CDR3nt: TGTGCCAGCAGTTCTAGGGACAGCTATGATGGCTACACCTTC

abundance: NA
v_gene: TRBV11-1
j_gene: TRBJ2-5
d_gene: TRBD2
CDR3aa: CASSLGLNQETQYF
CDR3nt: TGTGCCAGCAGCTTGGGACTAAACCAAGAGACCCAGTACTTC

abundance: few
v_gene: TRBV6-4
j_gene: TRBJ2-1
d_gene: TRBD1
CDR3aa: CASSEGQGEYNEQFF
CDR3nt: TGTGCCAGCAGTGAAGGACAGGGGGAATACAATGAGCAGTTCTTC

abundance: NA
v_gene: TRBV5-4
j_gene: TRBJ2-2
d_gene: TRBD1
CDR3aa: CASSRDRVGTGELFF
CDR3nt: TGTGCCAGCAGCCGAGACAGGGTTGGCACCGGGGAGCTGTTTTTT

abundance: NA
v_gene: TRBV13
j_gene: TRBJ2-3
d_gene: TRBD2
CDR3aa: CASSLAGTSGAADTQYF
CDR3nt: TGTGCCAGCAGCCTAGCCGGGACTAGCGGGGCTGCAGATACGCAGTATTTT

abundance: NA
v_gene: TRBV4-2
j_gene: TRBJ1-6
d_gene: TRBD1
CDR3aa: CASSQTAHRDSHSPLHF
CDR3nt: TGTGCCAGCAGCCAAACCGCCCACCGGGACAGTCATTCACCCCTCCACTTT

abundance: NA
v_gene: TRBV6-4
j_gene: TRBJ2-2
d_gene: TRBD1
CDR3aa: CASSVGQGNTGELFF
CDR3nt: TGTGCCAGCAGTGTGGGACAGGGAAACACCGGGGAGCTGTTTTTT

abundance: NA
v_gene: TRBV30
j_gene: TRBJ1-4
d_gene: TRBD1
CDR3aa: CAWSLPGGSEKLFF
CDR3nt: TGTGCCTGGAGTTTGCCAGGGGGGAGCGAAAAACTGTTTTTT

abundance: few
v_gene: TRBV29-1
j_gene: TRBJ1-4
d_gene: NA
CDR3aa: CSVGRTATNEKLFF
CDR3nt: TGCAGCGTTGGGCGGACTGCAACTAATGAAAAACTGTTTTTT

abundance: NA
v_gene: TRBV9
j_gene: TRBJ1-4
d_gene: NA
CDR3aa: CASSAWASGNEKLFF
CDR3nt: TGTGCCAGCAGCGCCTGGGCGTCGGGGAATGAAAAACTGTTTTTT